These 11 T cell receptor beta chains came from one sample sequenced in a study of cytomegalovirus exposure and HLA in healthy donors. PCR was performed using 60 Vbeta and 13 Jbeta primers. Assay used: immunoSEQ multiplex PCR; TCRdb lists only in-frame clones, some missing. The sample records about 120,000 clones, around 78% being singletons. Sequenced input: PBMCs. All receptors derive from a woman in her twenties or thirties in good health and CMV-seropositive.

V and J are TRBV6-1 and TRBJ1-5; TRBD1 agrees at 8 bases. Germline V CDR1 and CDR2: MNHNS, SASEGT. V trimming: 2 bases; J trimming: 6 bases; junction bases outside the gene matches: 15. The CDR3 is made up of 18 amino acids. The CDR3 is CASSESVIWTGSGQPQHF. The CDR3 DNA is TGTGCCAGCAGTGAATCGGTTATTTGGACAGGGTCTGGTCAGCCCCAGCATTTT.

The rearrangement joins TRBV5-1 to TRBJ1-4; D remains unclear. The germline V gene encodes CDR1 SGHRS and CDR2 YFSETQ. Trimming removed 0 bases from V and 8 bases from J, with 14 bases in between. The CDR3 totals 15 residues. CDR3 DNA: TGCGCCAGCAGCTTGGCGCCCCCGGGGAGGGAAAAACTGTTTTTT. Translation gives CASSLAPPGREKLFF. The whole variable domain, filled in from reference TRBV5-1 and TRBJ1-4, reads KAGVTQTPRYLIKTRGQQVTLSCSPISGHRSVSWYQQTPGQGLQFLFEYFSETQRNKGNFPGRFSGRQFSNSRSEMNVSTLELGDSALYLCASSLAPPGREKLFFGSGTQLSVL.

CDR3 region: CASSRTGGAYDYGYTF. In nucleotides, the CDR3 is TGTGCCAGCAGCCGGACAGGGGGAGCCTATGACTATGGCTACACCTTC. V gene TRBV5-4 combines with J gene TRBJ1-2; 10 bases are a match to TRBD1. Unmatched junction bases numbered 9, after V lost 4 bases and J lost 3 bases. This CDR3 is 16 amino acids long. Germline-derived CDR1 and CDR2 are SGHNT and YYREEE (reference sequence).

The CDR3 sequence is CAWAAGGEQPQHF. The CDR3 DNA reads as TGTGCCTGGGCCGCGGGGGGAGAGCAGCCCCAGCATTTT. The genes are TRBV30 and TRBJ1-5, with D perhaps matching TRBD1 (5 bases). CDR3 length: 13 amino acids. From germline, CDR1 is GTSNPN and CDR2 SVGIG (reference sequence). With 5 bases removed from V and 7 bases from J, the gap between germline ends came to 15 bases.

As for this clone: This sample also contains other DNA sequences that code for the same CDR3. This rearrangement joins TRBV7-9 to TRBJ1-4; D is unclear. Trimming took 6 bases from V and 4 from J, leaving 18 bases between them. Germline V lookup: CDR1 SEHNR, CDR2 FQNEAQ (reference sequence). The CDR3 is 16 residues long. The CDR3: CASSRTTGRYNEKLFF. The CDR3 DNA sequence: TGTGCCAGCAGTCGGACGACCGGGAGATATAATGAAAAACTGTTTTTT.

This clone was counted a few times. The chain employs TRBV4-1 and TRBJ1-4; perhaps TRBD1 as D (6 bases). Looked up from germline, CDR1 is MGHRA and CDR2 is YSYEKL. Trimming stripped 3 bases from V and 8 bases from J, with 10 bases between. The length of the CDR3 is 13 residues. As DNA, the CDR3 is TGCGCCAGCAGCCACAGGACAGTAGAAAAACTGTTTTTT. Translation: CASSHRTVEKLFF.

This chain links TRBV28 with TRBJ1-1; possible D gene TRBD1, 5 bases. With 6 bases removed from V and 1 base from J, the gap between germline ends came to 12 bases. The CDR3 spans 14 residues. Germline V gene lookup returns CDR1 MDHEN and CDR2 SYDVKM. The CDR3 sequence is CASRLTTGNTEAFF. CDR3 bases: TGTGCCAGCAGGCTCACTACAGGGAACACTGAAGCTTTCTTT.

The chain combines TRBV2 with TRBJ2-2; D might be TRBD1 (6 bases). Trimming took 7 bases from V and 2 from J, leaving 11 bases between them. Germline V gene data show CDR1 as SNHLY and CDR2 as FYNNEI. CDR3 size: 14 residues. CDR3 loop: CASIRTANTGELFF. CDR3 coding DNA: TGTGCCAGCATCCGGACAGCAAACACCGGGGAGCTGTTTTTT.

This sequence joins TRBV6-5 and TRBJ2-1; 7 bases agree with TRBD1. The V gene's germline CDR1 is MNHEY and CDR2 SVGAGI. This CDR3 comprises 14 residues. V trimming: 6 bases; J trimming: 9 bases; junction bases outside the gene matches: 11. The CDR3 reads CASSLDRVHSEQFF. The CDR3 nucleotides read TGTGCCAGCAGCCTCGACAGGGTCCATAGTGAGCAGTTCTTC.

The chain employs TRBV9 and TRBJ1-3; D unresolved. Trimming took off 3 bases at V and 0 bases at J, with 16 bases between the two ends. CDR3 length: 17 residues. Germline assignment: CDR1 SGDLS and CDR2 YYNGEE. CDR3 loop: CASSAREAQSSGNTIYF. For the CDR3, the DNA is TGTGCCAGCAGCGCGCGGGAGGCCCAAAGCTCTGGAAACACCATATATTTT.

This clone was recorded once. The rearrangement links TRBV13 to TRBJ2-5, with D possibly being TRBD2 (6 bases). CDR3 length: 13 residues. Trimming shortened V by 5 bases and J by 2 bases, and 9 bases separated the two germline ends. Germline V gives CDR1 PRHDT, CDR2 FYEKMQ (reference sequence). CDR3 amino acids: CASSTGLQETQYF. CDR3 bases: TGTGCCAGCAGCACGGGACTTCAAGAGACCCAGTACTTC.